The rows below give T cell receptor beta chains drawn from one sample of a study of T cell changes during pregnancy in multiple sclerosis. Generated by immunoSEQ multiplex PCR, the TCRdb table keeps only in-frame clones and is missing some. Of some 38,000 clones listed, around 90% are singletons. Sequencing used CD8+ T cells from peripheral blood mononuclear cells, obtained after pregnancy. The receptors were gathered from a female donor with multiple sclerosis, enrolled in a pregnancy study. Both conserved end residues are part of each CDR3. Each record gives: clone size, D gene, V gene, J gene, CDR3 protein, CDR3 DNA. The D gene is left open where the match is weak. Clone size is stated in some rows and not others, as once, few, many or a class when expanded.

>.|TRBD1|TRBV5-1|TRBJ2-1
CASSIQGQGMGNEQFF
TGCGCCAGCAGCATACAGGGACAGGGGATGGGCAATGAGCAGTTCTTC
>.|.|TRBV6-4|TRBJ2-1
CASSPGGYSREQFF
TGTGCCAGCAGCCCAGGGGGGTATTCTCGTGAGCAGTTCTTC
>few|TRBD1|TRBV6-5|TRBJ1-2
CASSPAGGSYGYTF
TGTGCCAGCAGCCCCGCAGGGGGTTCCTATGGCTACACCTTC
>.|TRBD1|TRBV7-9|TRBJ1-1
CASSLADRGNTEAFF
TGTGCCAGCAGCTTAGCGGACAGGGGGAACACTGAAGCTTTCTTT
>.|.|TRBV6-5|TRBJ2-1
CASRGAPSYNEQFF
TGTGCCAGCAGAGGGGCTCCTTCCTACAATGAGCAGTTCTTC
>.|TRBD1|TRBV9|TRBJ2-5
CASSSRDSKETQYF
TGTGCCAGCAGCTCCCGGGACAGCAAAGAGACCCAGTACTTC
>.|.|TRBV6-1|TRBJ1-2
CASSESRYGYTF
TGTGCCAGCAGTGAAAGCCGGTATGGCTACACCTTC
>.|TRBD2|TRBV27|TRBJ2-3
CASSWYSGKKDTQYF
TGTGCCAGCAGTTGGTATAGCGGGAAAAAAGATACGCAGTATTTT
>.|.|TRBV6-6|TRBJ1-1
CASSYSRTAQDTEAFF
TGTGCCAGCAGTTATTCCCGTACTGCCCAGGACACTGAAGCTTTCTTT
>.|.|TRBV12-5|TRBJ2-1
CASGPGVDGTTNEQFF
TGTGCTAGTGGTCCGGGGGTTGACGGGACGACGAATGAGCAGTTCTTC
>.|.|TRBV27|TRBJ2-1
CASSLGAHEQFF
TGTGCCAGCAGTCTTGGGGCCCATGAGCAGTTCTTC
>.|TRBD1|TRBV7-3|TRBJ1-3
CASSLGDRGRVGNTIYF
TGTGCCAGCAGCTTAGGGGACAGGGGGCGGGTTGGAAACACCATATATTTT
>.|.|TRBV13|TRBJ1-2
CASSLGRQGNYGYTF
TGTGCCAGCAGCTTAGGCCGGCAGGGGAACTATGGCTACACCTTC
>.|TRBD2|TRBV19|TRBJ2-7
CASSPGTSSCYEQYF
TGTGCCAGTAGTCCCGGGACTAGCTCCTGCTACGAGCAGTACTTC
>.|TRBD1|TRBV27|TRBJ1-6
CASGQGALTPLHF
TGTGCCAGTGGACAGGGGGCGCTGACACCCCTCCACTTT
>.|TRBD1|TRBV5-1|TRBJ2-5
CASSLGRGTETQYF
TGCGCCAGCAGCTTGGGCAGGGGGACAGAGACCCAGTACTTC
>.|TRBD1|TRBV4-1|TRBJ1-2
CASSQEVAGGNGYTF
TGCGCCAGCAGCCAAGAAGTCGCAGGGGGCAATGGCTACACCTTC
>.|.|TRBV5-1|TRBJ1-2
CASSFGLKTGMHYGYTF
TGCGCCAGCAGCTTTGGCCTAAAGACAGGCATGCACTATGGCTACACCTTC
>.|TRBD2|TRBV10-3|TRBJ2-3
CAISESMASGSWADTQYF
TGTGCCATCAGTGAGTCGATGGCTAGCGGGAGTTGGGCAGATACGCAGTATTTT
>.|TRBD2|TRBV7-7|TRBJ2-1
CASSPTSGRVDEQFF
TGTGCCAGCAGCCCGACTAGCGGGAGAGTCGATGAGCAGTTCTTC
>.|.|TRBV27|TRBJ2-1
CASSPAGEPINEQFF
TGTGCCAGCAGTCCAGCCGGGGAACCCATCAATGAGCAGTTCTTC
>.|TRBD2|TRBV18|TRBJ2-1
CASSPDYGGAINEQFF
TGTGCCAGCTCACCAGATTACGGGGGGGCGATCAATGAGCAGTTCTTC
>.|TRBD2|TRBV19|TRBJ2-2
CASSIVGRVLTTGELFF
TGTGCCAGTAGTATAGTAGGGAGGGTTCTAACCACCGGGGAGCTGTTTTTT
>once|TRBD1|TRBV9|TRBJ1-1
CASSGTGDGEAFF
TGTGCCAGCAGCGGGACAGGGGACGGTGAAGCTTTCTTT
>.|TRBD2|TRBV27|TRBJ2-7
CASSPRTSGDEQYF
TGTGCCAGCAGTCCGCGGACTAGCGGGGACGAGCAGTACTTC
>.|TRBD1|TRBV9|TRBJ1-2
CASSVGQVGYGYTF
TGTGCCAGCAGCGTGGGACAGGTCGGATATGGCTACACCTTC
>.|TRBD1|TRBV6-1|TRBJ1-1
CASRTGGGTEAFF
TGTGCCAGCAGGACAGGGGGAGGGACTGAAGCTTTCTTT
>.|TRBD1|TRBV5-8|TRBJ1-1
CASSSGTGSTEAFF
TGTGCCAGCAGCTCCGGGACAGGCAGCACTGAAGCTTTCTTT
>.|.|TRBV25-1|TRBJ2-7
CASSVSYEQYF
TGTGCCAGCAGTGTTAGCTACGAGCAGTACTTC
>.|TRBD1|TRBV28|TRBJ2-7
CASSFGTAFYEQYF
TGTGCCAGCAGTTTTGGGACAGCTTTCTACGAGCAGTACTTC
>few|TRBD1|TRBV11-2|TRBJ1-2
CASSPTGVKIGYTF
TGTGCCAGCAGCCCTACAGGGGTAAAGATTGGCTACACCTTC
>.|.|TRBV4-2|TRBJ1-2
CASSPSRGSGGYTF
TGTGCCAGCAGCCCCTCTAGGGGATCAGGCGGCTACACCTTC
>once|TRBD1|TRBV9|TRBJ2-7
CASSVGDRGHEQYF
TGTGCCAGCAGCGTAGGGGACAGGGGCCACGAGCAGTACTTC
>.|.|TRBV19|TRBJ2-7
CASSPGGVEQYF
TGTGCCAGTAGCCCCGGGGGAGTCGAGCAGTACTTC
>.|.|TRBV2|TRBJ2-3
CASSEVWAADTQYF
TGTGCCAGCAGTGAGGTGTGGGCAGCAGATACGCAGTATTTT
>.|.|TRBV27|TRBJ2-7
CASSPSRGTYEQYF
TGTGCCAGCAGTCCCTCCAGGGGAACCTACGAGCAGTACTTC
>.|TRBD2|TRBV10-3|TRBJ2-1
CAISTTRTSGRANEQFF
TGTGCCATCAGCACCACCCGGACTAGCGGGAGGGCCAATGAGCAGTTCTTC